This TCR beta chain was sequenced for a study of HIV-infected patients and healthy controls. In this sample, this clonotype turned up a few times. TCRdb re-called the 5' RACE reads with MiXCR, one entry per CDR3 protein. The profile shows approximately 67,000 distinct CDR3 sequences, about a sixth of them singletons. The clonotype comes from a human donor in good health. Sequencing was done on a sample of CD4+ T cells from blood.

For the CDR3, the DNA is TGTGCCAGCAGTTACTCGAGATGGAGCGGGGGGGCCAAAGATACGCAGTATTTT. Amino acid sequence: CASSYSRWSGGAKDTQYF. The chain links TRBV6-5 to TRBJ2-3; 10 positions match TRBD2. Per the germline V gene, CDR1 is MNHEY and CDR2 is SVGAGI. The CDR3 spans 18 residues. The trim removed 0 bases at V and 5 bases at J, leaving 11 bases unmatched.